The source of this TCR beta chain is a study of T cell clusters in autoimmune cytopenias. In terms of frequency, this clonotype is medium-sized. TRB was amplified by touch-down multiplex PCR, primer pools A and B combined. After re-calling the multiplex PCR reads, TCRdb lists one entry per CDR3 protein, DNA absent. Recorded for this sample: about 9,500 distinct CDR3 sequences. Each sample's input was 250 ng genomic DNA, some 38,000 genome equivalents. Germline CDR1 SGHVS, CDR2 FNYEAQ. This CDR3 spans 18 amino acids. Sequencing input: peripheral blood. The source of this sequence is a human donor with an autoimmune cytopenia or autoimmune hepatitis (not recorded which). V usage is TRBV7-6 and J usage is TRBJ2-3; lacking DNA, the TRBD2 call made by TCRdb goes unchecked. The CDR3 sequence: CASSTPTSGGGGTDTQYF.